The 17 T cell receptor beta chains listed next were all sequenced from one sample in a study of CD8+CD57+ T cells in acquired aplastic anemia. Profiling that covered TCR beta VDJ and CDR3 relied on genomic DNA as its template. TCRdb processed the reads anew with MiXCR; each CDR3 protein has one entry. The table records 200,000 to 250,000 distinct CDR3 sequences, 55% to 65% of them present only once. CD8+CD57+ cell expansion, shown by flow cytometry, had occurred in the patients selected for sequencing. Material: sorted CD4+, CD8+, or CD8+CD57+ T cells (not recorded which) from PBMCs. All receptors come from a human donor with aplastic anemia.

Only a few counts were recorded for this clonotype. The chain is built from TRBV12-3 or TRBV12-4 and TRBJ2-2; D not resolved. The length of the CDR3 is 10 residues. V was shortened by 9 bases and J by 6 bases, with 5 bases between the two germline ends. The CDR3 spells CASVAGELFF. The CDR3 DNA sequence: TGTGCCAGTGTAGCCGGGGAGCTGTTTTTT.

The V gene is TRBV7-9, the J gene TRBJ2-5; the match to TRBD1 covers 8 bases. Looked up from germline, CDR1 is SEHNR and CDR2 is FQNEAQ (reference sequence). The junction had 6 bases not matched to a gene; V was cut back by 1 base and J by 14 bases. This CDR3 comprises 12 residues. The CDR3 bases are TGTGCCAGCAGCTTAGATGGAGGACAGGGCTACTTC. Translation: CASSLDGGQGYF. Filled out from reference TRBV7-9 and TRBJ2-5, the complete variable domain reads DTGVSQNPRHKITKRGQNVTFRCDPISEHNRLYWYRQTLGQGPEFLTYFQNEAQLEKSRLLSDRFSAERPKGSFSTLEIQRTEQGDSAMYLCASSLDGGQGYFGPGTRLLVL.

V usage is TRBV5-1 and J usage is TRBJ1-1, with 7 positions matching TRBD1. This CDR3 region has 15 residues. From germline, CDR1 is SGHRS and CDR2 YFSETQ. The V and J ends lost 5 bases and 4 bases, in that order; junction bases with no gene match: 11. Here the CDR3 reads CASSYTGTEVTEAFF. For the CDR3, the DNA is TGCGCCAGCAGTTATACCGGGACAGAGGTCACTGAAGCTTTCTTT. Variable domain in full (rest from reference TRBV5-1 and TRBJ1-1): KAGVTQTPRYLIKTRGQQVTLSCSPISGHRSVSWYQQTPGQGLQFLFEYFSETQRNKGNFPGRFSGRQFSNSRSEMNVSTLELGDSALYLCASSYTGTEVTEAFFGQGTRLTVV.

About this clonotype itself: One base away lies a much larger clone, so this may be a sequencing read error. The chain recombines TRBV6-6 with TRBJ1-2, with TRBD1 matching over 7 bases. Germline lookup yields CDR1 MNHNY and CDR2 SVGAGI (reference sequence). This CDR3 has 14 residues. CDR3 sequence (DNA): TGTACCAGCATCCTTGACAGGGCGCTTGAGGGCTACACCTTC. This sequence encodes CTSILDRALEGYTF.

V gene TRBV5-1 combines with J gene TRBJ2-3, with 12 bases that match TRBD2. The CDR3 loop spans 17 amino acids. Germline CDR1 reads SGHRS; CDR2 reads YFSETQ. V lost 3 bases, J lost 4 bases, and 9 bases stayed unmatched. CDR3 protein: CASSSPSGRAAADTQYF. The CDR3 DNA reads as TGCGCCAGCAGCTCTCCTAGCGGGAGGGCCGCGGCAGATACGCAGTATTTT.

CDR3: CASSPAGGASLEQYF. The CDR3 coding sequence is TGTGCCAGCAGCCCCGCGGGGGGCGCATCCCTCGAGCAGTACTTC. V and J are TRBV6-1 and TRBJ2-7; 8 nucleotides line up with TRBD2. The CDR3 contains 15 residues. After removal of 6 bases from V and 6 bases from J, the junction contained 13 bases not matched to a gene. From germline, CDR1 is MNHNS and CDR2 SASEGT.

This chain joins TRBV2 and TRBJ1-1; no clear D. Between the trimmed V and J ends, which lost 0 bases and 7 bases, there was a span of 9 bases. CDR1 is SNHLY and CDR2 is FYNNEI in the germline V gene. The CDR3 extends over 13 amino acids. CDR3 sequence reads: CASSEASVGEAFF. The CDR3 DNA is TGTGCCAGCAGTGAAGCGAGCGTTGGTGAAGCTTTCTTT. Using reference TRBV2 and TRBJ1-1 for the parts outside the CDR3, the full variable domain is EPEVTQTPSHQVTQMGQEVILRCVPISNHLYFYWYRQILGQKVEFLVSFYNNEISEKSEIFDDQFSVERPDGSNFTLKIRSTKLEDSAMYFCASSEASVGEAFFGQGTRLTVV.

The V gene is TRBV15, the J gene TRBJ2-1, with D possibly being TRBD1 or TRBD2 (5 bases each). Germline values: CDR1 LNHNV, CDR2 YYDKDF (reference sequence). Trimming took off 3 bases at V and 2 bases at J, with 17 bases between the two ends. The CDR3 is 17 amino acids. CDR3 bases: TGTGCCACCAGCAGCCTTGCCAGGGACGGAACCTACAATGAGCAGTTCTTC. Translated: CATSSLARDGTYNEQFF.

This clonotype was seen more than once but under ten times. The chain employs TRBV10-1 and TRBJ1-1; D not resolved. The CDR3 totals 14 residues. Germline values: CDR1 WNHNN, CDR2 SYGVQD (reference sequence). V lost 4 bases, J lost 2 bases, and 11 bases lay in between. The CDR3 loop is CASSGGSYNTEAFF. The CDR3 region has the DNA TGCGCCAGCAGTGGCGGCAGCTACAACACTGAAGCTTTCTTT.

The table lists this clonotype with a few counts. CDR3 residues: CAIRERLGGAEGETQYF. The CDR3 DNA sequence: TGTGCCATCAGGGAACGATTAGGGGGGGCCGAGGGGGAGACCCAGTACTTC. J is TRBJ2-5 and V is TRBV10-3; D possibly corresponds to TRBD2 (7 bases). This CDR3 has 17 residues. Trimming pared 6 bases from V and 5 bases from J, leaving 25 bases between. Germline V gene sequence: CDR1 ENHRY, CDR2 SYGVKD.

The V call is TRBV7-9, the J call TRBJ2-6; no reliable D call. CDR1 and CDR2 from the germline V gene are SEHNR and FQNEAQ (reference sequence). V lost 0 bases to trimming and J lost 0 bases, with 6 bases between them. CDR3 length: 16 amino acids. The CDR3 nucleotides read TGTGCCAGCAGCTTAGCTGCAGGCTCTGGGGCCAACGTCCTGACTTTC. This codes for CASSLAAGSGANVLTF.

With regard to this clonotype: The final CDR3 position lacks the conserved phenylalanine or tryptophan, pointing to a likely read error. This sequence joins TRBV9 and TRBJ1-1; possible D gene TRBD1, 5 bases. The length of the CDR3 is 15 residues. CDR1 and CDR2 from the germline V gene are SGDLS and YYNGEE. Trimming left V 5 bases short and J 1 base short, with 15 bases between. CDR3 residues: CASRRDAQSNTEAFL. The DNA of the CDR3 is TGTGCCAGCAGGAGGGACGCTCAGTCGAACACTGAAGCTTTCTTG.

CDR3 residues: CASGSSGTGPYEQYF. Written as DNA, the CDR3 is TGTGCCAGTGGCTCCTCCGGGACAGGGCCCTACGAGCAGTACTTC. This sequence joins TRBV7-2 and TRBJ2-7, with 9 bases fitting TRBD1. Germline V gene sequence: CDR1 SGHTA, CDR2 FQGNSA. This CDR3 is 15 amino acids long. After removal of 9 bases from V and 2 bases from J, the junction contained 11 bases not matched to a gene.

The chain employs TRBV19 and TRBJ2-1; D uncertain. Deletions cut 2 bases from V and 8 bases from J, with 16 bases between. The CDR3 contains 15 residues. CDR1 and CDR2 (germline): LNHDA, SQIVND (reference sequence). CDR3 DNA: TGTGCCAGTAGTATATTCCCGATAAGGAGCGATGAGCAGTTCTTC. Its translation: CASSIFPIRSDEQFF.

This chain joins TRBV19 and TRBJ2-1; D is perhaps TRBD1 (6 bases). This CDR3 region has 13 residues. V dropped 3 bases and J dropped 9 bases, with 12 bases sitting between them. CDR1 and CDR2 from the germline V gene are LNHDA and SQIVND (reference sequence). CDR3 loop: CASSMLRGSEQFF. The CDR3 DNA sequence: TGTGCCAGTAGTATGCTCAGGGGAAGTGAGCAGTTCTTC.

V gene TRBV7-9 combines with J gene TRBJ1-6; 8 positions match TRBD1. This CDR3 has 13 amino acids. The V gene end was trimmed by 8 bases and the J gene end by 7 bases; junction bases not matched to a gene: 4. Germline V CDR1 and CDR2: SEHNR, FQNEAQ (reference sequence). The CDR3 here is CASVGQGNSPLHF. The CDR3 DNA reads as TGTGCCAGCGTCGGACAGGGAAATTCACCCCTCCACTTT.

The rearrangement joins TRBV10-3 to TRBJ2-3; unclear D gene. Germline lookup yields CDR1 ENHRY and CDR2 SYGVKD. V was cut by 8 bases and J by 4 bases, with 16 bases left in between. The CDR3 length is 14 residues. CDR3 bases: TGTGCCATCCAACACGGGTTAGGTTCAGATACGCAGTATTTT. This translates into CAIQHGLGSDTQYF.